What follows are 6 T cell receptor beta chains derived from one specimen sequenced in a study of T cell clones after liver transplantation. Here immunoSEQ multiplex PCR was the method, and the copy in TCRdb shows in-frame clones only, minus some. The sample includes tens of thousands of clones, about 64% seen only once; the top ten take 15%. The sequenced sample was CD4+ T cells from blood, obtained before liver transplant. These receptors all stem from a human donor who received a liver transplant.

CDR3 sequence reads: CASSRGVGQPQHF. The CDR3 DNA reads TGTGCCAGCAGTCGGGGAGTCGGTCAGCCCCAGCATTTT. The V call is TRBV28, the J call TRBJ1-5; D ambiguous. CDR3 length: 13 residues. Trimming pared 5 bases from V and 6 bases from J, leaving 11 bases between. Germline-derived CDR1 and CDR2 are MDHEN and SYDVKM.

The V gene is TRBV5-6, the J gene TRBJ1-1; 9 nucleotides match TRBD1. CDR1 and CDR2 (germline): SGHDT, YYEEEE. The length of the CDR3 is 15 residues. Trimming cost V 4 bases and J 7 bases; bases outside gene matches: 11. The CDR3 loop is CASSPLDRGFSEAFF. CDR3 in DNA: TGTGCCAGCAGCCCCCTGGACAGGGGATTTAGTGAAGCTTTCTTT. The full variable domain, in which reference TRBV5-6 and TRBJ1-1 provide the parts outside the CDR3, is DAGVTQSPTHLIKTRGQQVTLRCSPKSGHDTVSWYQQALGQGPQFIFQYYEEEERQRGNFPDRFSGHQFPNYSSELNVNALLLGDSALYLCASSPLDRGFSEAFFGQGTRLTVV.

The chain recombines TRBV6-1 with TRBJ1-2; TRBD1 aligns across 9 bases. CDR1 and CDR2 (germline): MNHNS, SASEGT. V lost 7 bases and J lost 1; bases outside the gene matches: 7. The CDR3 has 15 amino acids. The CDR3 coding sequence is TGTGCCAGCAACGCCGGGACAGGGAATAACTATGGCTACACCTTC. Translating it yields CASNAGTGNNYGYTF.

The chain joins TRBV5-6 to TRBJ1-4; D is unresolved. Germline V gives CDR1 SGHDT, CDR2 YYEEEE. The CDR3 loop spans 16 amino acids. V shed 4 bases and J shed 0 bases, with 13 bases lying between them. CDR3 in amino acids: CASSQNFGPTNEKLFF. Here the CDR3 DNA reads TGTGCCAGCAGCCAGAATTTTGGGCCAACTAATGAAAAACTGTTTTTT. The full variable domain, with the rest looked up from reference TRBV5-6 and TRBJ1-4, is DAGVTQSPTHLIKTRGQQVTLRCSPKSGHDTVSWYQQALGQGPQFIFQYYEEEERQRGNFPDRFSGHQFPNYSSELNVNALLLGDSALYLCASSQNFGPTNEKLFFGSGTQLSVL.

This clone was seen just once. The gene calls are TRBV27 and TRBJ1-5; 7 nucleotides agree with TRBD1. Germline CDR1 and CDR2: MNHEY and SMNVEV (reference sequence). The V and J ends lost 5 bases and 6 bases, in that order; junction bases with no gene match: 4. This CDR3 is built from 13 residues. In nucleotides, the CDR3 is TGTGCCAGCAGTCCCCAGGGGGGTCAGCCCCAGCATTTT. Translating it yields CASSPQGGQPQHF.

The sample holds a few counts of this clone. The chain combines TRBV7-8 with TRBJ1-5; D not certain. Germline loops: CDR1 SGHVS, CDR2 FQNEAQ. The CDR3 spans 13 residues. V shed 5 bases and J shed 4 bases, with 9 bases lying between them. CDR3 region: CASSLHRNQPQHF. CDR3 sequence (DNA): TGTGCCAGCAGCCTGCATCGGAATCAGCCCCAGCATTTT. The whole variable domain, filled in from reference TRBV7-8 and TRBJ1-5, reads GAGVSQSPRYKVAKRGQDVALRCDPISGHVSLFWYQQALGQGPEFLTYFQNEAQLDKSGLPSDRFFAERPEGSVSTLKIQRTQQEDSAVYLCASSLHRNQPQHFGDGTRLSIL.